The rows below give T cell receptor beta chains drawn from one sample of a study of identical twins. TCRdb fed the 5' RACE reads into MiXCR, producing one record per CDR3 protein. This sample has over 200,000 distinct CDR3 sequences, with approximately 9% found just once. Sequencing was carried out using memory (CD45RO+) T cells sorted from blood. Receptors were obtained from a woman aged 18-29 years in good health. Each CDR3 is given with its conserved first and last residue. A D gene is named only where the DNA matches it firmly. For some rows the clone size is stated as once, few or many, or as a class when expanded; others skip it.

clone_size	d_call	v_call	cdr3_aa
many	TRBD1	TRBV28	CASRQGVGNTIYF
many	-	TRBV6-1	CASRDRDHYGYTF
few	-	TRBV18	CASSPTGGSNEQFF
-	-	TRBV3-1	CASSPVRKGSSGANVLTF
few	-	TRBV10-3	CAISESTGAIVYGYTF
-	-	TRBV9	CASTDSRTDTQYF
-	-	TRBV20-1	CSALGTLSSYEQYF
few	-	TRBV11-2	CASSPQFGRVGEQYF
-	TRBD2	TRBV6-5	CASSYLAGSGSYNEQFF
few	TRBD1	TRBV24-1	CATSTGDRVGETQYF
few	-	TRBV5-1	CASSLNGQGEKLFF
many	TRBD1	TRBV5-1	CASSQQGDTEAFF
few	-	TRBV20-1	CSARDGVAGELFF
-	-	TRBV12-5	CASGLDSGVEQYF
-	-	TRBV20-1	CSARGPNLRYGYTF
-	TRBD2	TRBV11-2	CASSLVAGSINTGELFF
-	-	TRBV4-3	CASSPGPLSSYNEQFF
few	TRBD2	TRBV27	CASSPRRTSGATGELFF
few	TRBD2	TRBV4-2	CASSPVGLAGGSTYEQYF
-	-	TRBV6-5	CASSYWEARSSPLHF
-	-	TRBV6-2/TRBV6-3	CASRSPSGRSSYEQYF
-	-	TRBV7-9	CASSFQGWSEQYF
many	-	TRBV9	CASSRPPGQAGTGELFF
-	TRBD2	TRBV20-1	CSARRLAGDQETQYF
-	-	TRBV2	CASRTETAKDTEAFF
many	-	TRBV20-1	CSASRENTEAFF
-	TRBD1	TRBV18	CASSPGQVTEAFF
few	-	TRBV7-9	CASSRGLAKNIQYF
few	-	TRBV6-5	CASSYSGRGNEKLFF
-	TRBD2	TRBV3-1	CASSQDIFASGDQETQYF
few	-	TRBV6-1	CASSGGDILSEAFF
-	-	TRBV2	CASRGTGDQPQHF
few	TRBD2	TRBV5-1	CASSPGLAGGGGELFF
many	-	TRBV6-1	CASRLVGSTGELFF
few	-	TRBV20-1	CSADGYTDTQYF
-	-	TRBV20-1	CSALGPMSSYNEQFF
many	TRBD1	TRBV27	CASSRDRDSGNTIYF
-	TRBD2	TRBV5-1	CASSLALSGSDTDTQYF
-	TRBD1	TRBV18	CASSPLGQGASEAFF
few	-	TRBV4-1	CASSPPGIAGDTQYF
-	TRBD2	TRBV11-2	CASSLRPLGRGGNEQFF
few	-	TRBV30	CAWDRDMVGYTF
-	-	TRBV10-3	CASQGGREGYGYTF
many	-	TRBV12-3/TRBV12-4	CASSDNRGNTIYF
few	-	TRBV5-6	CASSTGTYQPQHF
-	TRBD1	TRBV5-6	CASSLGTGVEAFF
few	TRBD2	TRBV29-1	CSVEVTSGGRTYF
few	TRBD2	TRBV6-5	CASSYRLAGGYEQFF
many	TRBD2	TRBV2	CAIHPRAGLNEQFF
-	-	TRBV11-2	CASSLGPLGGSVTDTQYF
-	-	TRBV20-1	CSARASGHTEAFF